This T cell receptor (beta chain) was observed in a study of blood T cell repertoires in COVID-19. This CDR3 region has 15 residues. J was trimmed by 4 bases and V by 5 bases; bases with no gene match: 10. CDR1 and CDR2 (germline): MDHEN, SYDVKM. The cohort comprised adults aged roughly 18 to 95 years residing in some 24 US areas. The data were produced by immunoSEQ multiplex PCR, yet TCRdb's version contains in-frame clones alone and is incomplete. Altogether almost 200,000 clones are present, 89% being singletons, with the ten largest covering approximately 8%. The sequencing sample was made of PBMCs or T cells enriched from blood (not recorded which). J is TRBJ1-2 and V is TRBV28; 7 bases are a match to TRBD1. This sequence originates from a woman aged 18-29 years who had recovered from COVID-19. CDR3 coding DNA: TGTGCCAGCAGTCCTGGGACAGCAGAAACCTATGGCTACACCTTC. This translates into CASSPGTAETYGYTF.